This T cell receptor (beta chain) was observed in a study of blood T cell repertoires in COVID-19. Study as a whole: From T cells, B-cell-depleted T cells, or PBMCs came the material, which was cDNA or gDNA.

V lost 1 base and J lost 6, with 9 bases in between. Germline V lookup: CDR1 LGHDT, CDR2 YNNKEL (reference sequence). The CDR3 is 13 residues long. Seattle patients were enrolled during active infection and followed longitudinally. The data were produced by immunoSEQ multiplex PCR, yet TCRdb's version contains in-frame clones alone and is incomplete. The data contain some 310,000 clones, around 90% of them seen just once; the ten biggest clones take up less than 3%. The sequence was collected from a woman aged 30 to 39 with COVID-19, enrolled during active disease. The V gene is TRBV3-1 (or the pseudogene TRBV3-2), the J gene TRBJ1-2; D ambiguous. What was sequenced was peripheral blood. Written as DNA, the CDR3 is TGTGCCAGCAGCCAAGTAACAGATGATGGCTACACCTTC. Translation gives CASSQVTDDGYTF.